These T cell receptor beta chains were read from a single sample in a study of technical replicates of blood from a few donors. Repertoires were generated with immunoSEQ multiplex PCR, while TCRdb's copy carries only in-frame clones and drops some. The repertoire holds around 13,000 clones, with around 83% as singletons. Material: PBMCs. These receptors were obtained from a human donor in good health. The CDR3 runs from the conserved cysteine through the conserved F or W. A D gene is named only where the DNA matches it firmly. Expanded clones get a size class; other rows say once, few or many, or leave the size out.

size: -
V: TRBV9
D: -
J: TRBJ2-2
CDR3: CASNKNTGELFF
DNA: TGTGCCAGCAACAAGAACACCGGGGAGCTGTTTTTT

size: -
V: TRBV2
D: TRBD2
J: TRBJ2-3
CDR3: CAGGRGGTDTQYF
DNA: TGTGCCGGGGGGAGGGGTGGCACAGATACGCAGTATTTT

size: -
V: TRBV7-8
D: TRBD2
J: TRBJ2-2
CDR3: CASSLAGGGTGELFF
DNA: TGTGCCAGCAGCTTGGCAGGCGGGGGAACCGGGGAGCTGTTTTTT

size: -
V: TRBV29-1
D: TRBD1
J: TRBJ2-5
CDR3: CSAGQGGRETQYF
DNA: TGCAGCGCCGGACAGGGCGGTAGGGAGACCCAGTACTTC

size: -
V: TRBV5-6
D: TRBD2
J: TRBJ2-1
CDR3: CASTSGLEGWNEQFF
DNA: TGTGCCAGCACCTCGGGACTAGAAGGCTGGAATGAGCAGTTCTTC

size: once
V: TRBV6-1
D: -
J: TRBJ2-7
CDR3: CASSVSYMRPYEQYF
DNA: TGTGCCAGCAGTGTTAGCTATATGAGACCTTACGAGCAGTACTTC

size: -
V: TRBV12-5
D: TRBD1
J: TRBJ1-2
CDR3: CASGPGQGAYGYTF
DNA: TGTGCTAGTGGCCCCGGACAGGGGGCCTATGGCTACACCTTC

size: -
V: TRBV28
D: -
J: TRBJ2-7
CDR3: CASSFFLRSYEQYF
DNA: TGTGCCAGCAGTTTCTTTCTTAGATCCTACGAGCAGTACTTC

size: -
V: TRBV5-4
D: TRBD1
J: TRBJ2-5
CDR3: CASGQEFQETQYF
DNA: TGTGCCAGCGGACAGGAATTCCAAGAGACCCAGTACTTC

size: -
V: TRBV7-9
D: -
J: TRBJ1-2
CDR3: CASSLGAGYGYTF
DNA: TGTGCCAGCAGCTTAGGGGCAGGCTATGGCTACACCTTC

size: -
V: TRBV27
D: -
J: TRBJ1-2
CDR3: CASSSTVTYGYTF
DNA: TGTGCCAGCAGTTCGACAGTTACGTATGGCTACACCTTC

size: -
V: TRBV28
D: -
J: TRBJ2-3
CDR3: CASSSPSPDTQYF
DNA: TGTGCCAGCAGTTCGCCTAGCCCAGATACGCAGTATTTT

size: -
V: TRBV5-6
D: TRBD2
J: TRBJ2-1
CDR3: CASSSTSGTEQFF
DNA: TGTGCCAGCAGCTCCACTAGCGGGACTGAGCAGTTCTTC

size: -
V: TRBV7-9
D: -
J: TRBJ1-1
CDR3: CASSLNGGLTEAFF
DNA: TGTGCCAGCAGCTTAAATGGCGGTCTCACTGAAGCTTTCTTT

size: -
V: TRBV7-9
D: -
J: TRBJ1-4
CDR3: CASSLATSSRYEKLFF
DNA: TGTGCCAGCAGCTTAGCTACTTCAAGCCGGTATGAAAAACTGTTTTTT

size: -
V: TRBV14
D: TRBD1
J: TRBJ1-2
CDR3: CASSQRAGGYGYTF
DNA: TGTGCCAGCAGCCAACGGGCAGGGGGTTATGGCTACACCTTC

size: -
V: TRBV7-9
D: TRBD2
J: TRBJ2-3
CDR3: CASSSRLAGGDTQYF
DNA: TGTGCCAGCAGCTCAAGACTAGCGGGGGGAGATACGCAGTATTTT